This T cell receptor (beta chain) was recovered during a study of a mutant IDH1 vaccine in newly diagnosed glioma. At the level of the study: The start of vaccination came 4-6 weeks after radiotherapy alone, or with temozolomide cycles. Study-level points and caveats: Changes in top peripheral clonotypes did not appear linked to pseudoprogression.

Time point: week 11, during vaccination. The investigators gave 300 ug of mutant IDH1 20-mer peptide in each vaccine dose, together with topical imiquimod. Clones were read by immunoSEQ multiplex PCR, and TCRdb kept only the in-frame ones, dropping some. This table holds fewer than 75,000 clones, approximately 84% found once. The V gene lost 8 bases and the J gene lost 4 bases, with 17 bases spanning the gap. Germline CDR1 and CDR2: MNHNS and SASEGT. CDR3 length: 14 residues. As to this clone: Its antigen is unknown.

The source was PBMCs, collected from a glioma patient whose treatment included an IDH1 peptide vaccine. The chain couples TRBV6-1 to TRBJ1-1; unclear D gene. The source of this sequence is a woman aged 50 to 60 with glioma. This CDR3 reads CASLVSTEGTEAFF. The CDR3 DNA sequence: TGTGCCAGCTTGGTGTCAACCGAGGGCACTGAAGCTTTCTTT.